This TCR beta chain is drawn from a study of cytomegalovirus exposure and HLA in healthy donors (dated by TCRdb to about 2017). Describing the broader study: According to an earlier analysis of 587 of the donors, 150 million to 200 million T cells yielded roughly 110 million unique TCR beta sequences and 250 to 350 Gb of sequence data. Approximately 310 gigabases of sequencing data and around 90 million unique TCR sequences made up an early release that covered approximately 700 HLA-typed donors. Rather than drawing on any new phenotypic data, the later analysis identified candidate immune exposures from TCR beta sequences and the way those sequences occurred across donors. A few DR-DQ haplotypes were treated as single units for association and clustering because of strong linkage in the cohort. The genetic ancestry cluster associated with self-reported Caucasian donors included about four fifths of the roughly 390 genotyped donors. In a later analysis, previously published TCR beta repertoires from fewer than 750 donors were re-analyzed and high-resolution HLA genotyping was added so that TCR occurrence patterns could be studied. Among around 400 genotyped donors of the cohort, an average of 235,054 unique TCR beta nucleotide sequences were sequenced per donor, roughly a sixth of them non-productive. An earlier analysis of 587 of the donors used high-throughput TCR beta sequencing to judge whether each TCR beta V gene segment behaved as functional or pseudogenic. All discovery cohort repertoires had been generated using a single sequencing platform. Alongside the repertoire data, information on donor age, sex, ethnicity and CMV serostatus was compiled. A later genetic analysis took genome-wide SNP genotypes for about 65% of the roughly 670 donors and used that subset as a discovery cohort. The study used immunosequencing to profile the T cell repertoires of some 600 subjects and linked those repertoires to cytomegalovirus serostatus. To predict cytomegalovirus infection status, the study brought together high-throughput TCR immunosequencing, statistical association of individual TCRs with disease status, and machine learning. The number of donors typed differed by locus, with about 629-630 for A, B, C, DRB1 and DQB1, around 560 for DQA1, over 600 for DPA1, and some 450 for DPB1. Both class I and class II loci were covered by HLA typing, at four-digit resolution. The study aimed to test whether signatures of past pathogen exposure could be identified by cataloging public T cell receptors. Besides the first cohort of 666 subjects, a separate validation cohort made up of roughly 120 different subjects was used. What the work shows at the level of the full study, not this receptor alone: In a later analysis, HLA-associated TCR beta chains were found to be more clonally expanded and to have lower generation probabilities than equally common non-associated chains. In a later analysis, more than 15,000 TCR beta sequences were associated with specific HLA alleles at a false discovery rate of 0.05. When HLA alleles, especially DR and DQ, strongly co-occurred, attributing TCR associations to individual alleles was difficult. Across donors, most TCR sequences were observed very rarely, whereas some public TCRs were present in many individuals. Because counts were too low, about 15 rarely observed V segments, including chromosome 9 orphons, were left out of the earlier analysis of about 620 of the donors. Most CMV-associated TCR beta chains appeared to be HLA-restricted in a later analysis, and the HLA associations seemed to be driven largely by CMV exposure. The classifier was reported to diagnose cytomegalovirus status with high specificity and sensitivity in both the original cohort and the validation cohort. The cohort was sequenced for TCR beta chains only, and without alpha or paired-chain data the features that could be detected were limited. The study gave a list of under 200 TCR beta chains associated with cytomegalovirus. Because HLA typing was missing for some donors at each locus, association tests included only the typed subset. According to a later analysis, TCR association rates differed among HLA loci, with DRB1 alleles showing the most associated TCRs and HLA-C alleles showing the fewest. In a later genetic analysis, a missense DCLRE1C variant was associated with V-gene and J-gene trimming of TCR beta chains, and the association was replicated in an independent cohort. According to a later analysis, parvovirus B19, influenza, CMV and Epstein-Barr virus appeared linked to several top co-occurrence clusters. A group of highly shared sequence variants was considered likely to be a technical artifact of the sequencing pipeline. Presence/absence analyses assumed roughly uniform sequencing depth across donors, an assumption that may not hold. According to the authors, the approach could potentially be generalized to other disease states and immunological phenotypes. Compared with the 666-donor mean, donors in an Asian-associated ancestry cluster had fewer N-insertions in productive TCRs, according to a later genetic analysis. CMV serostatus was the only immune exposure information available for the cohort. An earlier analysis of 587 of the donors showed that most TCR beta V segments appeared in productive rearrangements either about 90% or about 30% of the time, which broadly matched IMGT annotations. Correlated functional status among segregating V segments might be attributable to linkage disequilibrium, but an unknown experimental factor could not be ruled out. In vitro tests confirmed that a few of the cytomegalovirus-associated TCR beta chains recognize cytomegalovirus antigens. A further reported finding was that TCR beta sequences accurately predicted the HLA-A and HLA-B alleles for most subjects in the first cohort. Some IMGT-functional V segments, including TRBV6-2 and TRBV6-3, could not be told apart with the 87-base-pair reads, so those segments were excluded.

Libraries were constructed by the immunoSEQ multiplex PCR assay. For the multiplex PCR, a mixture combining 60 forward primers for TCR Vbeta segments and 13 reverse primers for TCR Jbeta segments was used. A multiplex PCR assay on genomic DNA amplified the CDR3 region of rearranged TCR beta genes. On the Illumina HiSeq System, the amplified TCR beta libraries were sequenced as 87-base-pair reads. As for the authors' bioinformatics: Across the roughly 670 repertoires, a later analysis counted roughly 77 million unique TCR beta chains, roughly 11 million of which were shared by at least two donors. Raw reads were error-corrected and collapsed into unique sequences by a nearest-neighbor algorithm in which closely related sequences were merged to remove PCR and sequencing errors. To assign V, D and J gene segments, CDR3 sequences were aligned to IMGT reference sequences. For a sequence to be retained, a match of at least six nucleotides to both a V gene segment and a J gene segment was required. A rearrangement was called productive if the CDR3 had no stop codons and remained in frame with V and J, and every other rearrangement was called non-productive. CDR3 was defined by IMGT convention, running from the second conserved V-encoded cysteine to the conserved J-encoded phenylalanine. The earlier analysis of about 640 of the donors excluded any sequence lacking an unambiguous match to a single V gene segment. In an earlier analysis of some 590 of the donors, V segments were called functional above 56.7% productive rearrangements and were called segregating when the between-donor standard deviation exceeded 5%. A statistical classification framework was developed to diagnose cytomegalovirus status using the catalog of TCR beta chain sequences. V and J gene assignment, in a later analysis, came from comparing TCR nucleotide sequences with IMGT/GENE-DB human TR gene sequences. A later analysis assigned CDR3 sequences and most-parsimonious VDJ recombination scenarios with the TCRdist pipeline. A later analysis defined each TCR beta chain by its CDR3 amino acid sequence plus V-gene family, and excluded reads lacking a unique V-gene family. In a later analysis, 500 to 700 highly shared, low-generation-probability nucleotide sequences were removed to address suspected cross-contamination and a sequencing artifact. In a later analysis, a clonal expansion index for each public chain was calculated from normalized within-repertoire ranks of inferred template counts. In a later analysis, generation probabilities were computed using a VDJ recombination model fitted to out-of-frame rearrangements, and the results were checked against IGoR. In a later analysis, TCR-TCR, TCR-HLA and TCR-CMV co-occurrence was scored with hypergeometric tests, and a repertoire-size bias correction was applied to TCR pairs. False discovery rates were estimated in a later analysis by permuting HLA or CMV assignments 20 times. A later analysis grouped co-occurring TCRs with DBSCAN, adding TCRdist sequence similarity when clustering within HLA-allele-positive subsets. For co-occurrence clustering, repertoires with fewer than 30,000 or more than 120,000 public chains were excluded, along with 4 to 6 repertoires with anomalous nucleotide sharing. The immuneACCESS repertoire file appears here via TCRdb, limited to in-frame rearrangements. These files lack a portion of the clones; in checked studies, under half of the deficit traces to unresolved V genes, and the cause of the others is not known. The V and J calls and clone size were taken over from that table, and D and trimming were inferred from the DNA. This sample has approximately 140,000 clones in its table, and 70% to 90% of those were observed once. The ten largest clones add up to 1.5% to 2% of the sample.

Regarding this clone: No antigen is known for it. No much larger clone exists at a distance of one base, and base qualities are not known.

CDR1 and CDR2 (SEHNR, FQNEAQ) derive from the germline V gene (reference sequence). The CDR3 contains 17 residues, cysteine and phenylalanine counted. The read is trimmed to its CDR3 DNA, 51 bases read in frame from base 1. V lost 6 bases and J lost 2 bases; the stretch between them is 19 bases long. The cohort was made up of roughly 670 healthy bone marrow donors. At the time of sampling, all cohort members were nominally healthy, though unrecorded immune exposures were likely present. The donor was CMV seronegative and belonged to the group of 352 seronegative cohort members. Every donor gave a peripheral blood sample, and the peripheral blood mononuclear cells from that sample were used for TCR beta sequencing. Genomic DNA was extracted from the blood cell samples with the Qiagen DNeasy Blood Extraction Kit.

The rearranged segments are TRBV7-9 and TRBJ2-2, with TRBD2 as a weak D call on 6 bases. The sequenced material came from PBMCs. The TCR sequence derives from a boy aged 10-17 years in good health and CMV-seronegative. The nucleotide sequence reads as follows: TGTGCCAGCAGTAGACTAGACCCGAGATTTAACACCGGGGAGCTGTTTTTT. This translates into CASSRLDPRFNTGELFF.